The source of this T cell receptor (beta chain) is a study of blood T cells in healthy people across ages. Using a J-beta primer mix together with a sample-barcoded 5' primer, a second PCR was run for roughly 6 to 11 cycles. Via MiXCR, TCRdb re-called the 5' RACE reads, giving one row per CDR3 protein. The profile shows 1.5 million to 2 million distinct CDR3 sequences, roughly 27% of them singletons. A note on this clonotype: The conserved closing phenylalanine or tryptophan is absent in this CDR3, likely reflecting a read error.

Germline lookup yields CDR1 KGHSH and CDR2 LQKENI. V was clipped by 4 bases and J by 1 base; unmatched bases: 4. There are 15 residues in the CDR3. This sequence was found in a woman aged 25 to 39 in good health. The sequenced material came from blood. The J gene is TRBJ2-1, the V gene TRBV18; 7 nucleotides agree with TRBD1. The CDR3, as DNA: TGTGCCAGCTCACAGGACAGGAATTCCTACAATGAGCAGTTCTTA. It encodes CASSQDRNSYNEQFL.